This T cell receptor beta chain derives from a study of glioma-infiltrating T cells. Germline V gives CDR1 MNHNS, CDR2 SASEGT. The CDR3 is made up of 15 amino acids. V gave up 6 bases and J gave up 5 bases, with 17 bases separating them. The iRepertoire nested amplicon-rescue multiplex PCR amplified TCR alpha and beta CDR3s from RNA. TCRdb analysed the multiplex PCR reads with MiXCR anew, one entry per CDR3 protein. The sample lists a few hundred thousand distinct CDR3 sequences, less than 50% seen once, with 12% in the top ten. This clonotype showed up many times. The TCR sequence derives from a human donor with low-grade glioma or glioblastoma, undergoing nonglioma brain surgery, or in good health (not recorded which). The V and J genes are TRBV6-1 and TRBJ2-1, with D perhaps assigned TRBD1 or TRBD2 (5 bases each). Sequenced material: glioma tissue, nonneoplastic brain tissue, or PBMCs (not recorded which). The CDR3 here is CASSEGPGRDNEQFF. The CDR3 DNA reads as TGTGCCAGCAGCGAGGGTCCGGGCAGGGACAATGAGCAGTTCTTC.